This T cell receptor beta chain derives from a study of T cells in Graves' hyperthyroidism and ophthalmopathy. Researchers amplified the TCR beta CDR3 regions from RNA transcripts. The primer set for the first-round RT-PCR of the TCR CDR3 was HTBI. TCRdb re-derived calls from the multiplex PCR reads in MiXCR, one entry per CDR3 protein. The table has some 380,000 distinct CDR3 sequences, roughly 12% seen once. The V and J ends lost 10 bases and 7 bases respectively, with 20 bases between them. The CDR3 contains 14 residues. Germline-derived CDR1 and CDR2 are SGHRS and YFSETQ. The sequencing sample was made of blood. The origin of this receptor is a man aged 25-40 years with Graves' hyperthyroidism that later progressed to Graves' ophthalmopathy. This chain joins TRBV5-1 and TRBJ2-2; the D gene is possibly TRBD1 (5 bases). The CDR3 region has the DNA TGCGCCCCGATCGCCAGGGTATTTGGCGGGGAGCTGTTTTTT. The encoded protein is CAPIARVFGGELFF.